The 8 T cell receptor beta chains reported below all come from one sample, sequenced in a study of blood T cells in healthy people across ages. Alongside a J-beta primer mix, a sample-barcoded 5' primer served in a second PCR lasting roughly 6 to 12 cycles. TCRdb re-called the 5' RACE reads through MiXCR, storing one row per CDR3 protein. Among about 1,500,000 distinct CDR3 sequences listed, 42% were seen once. Sequencing used blood. All receptors come from a woman in her late teens or twenties in good health.

With respect to this clonotype: The junction does not match germline at one end; this may be a read error. CDR3 DNA: TGTGCCAGCAGTCGCGAGCTCACAGATACGCGGTATTTT. Its translation is CASSRELTDTRYF. The V and J genes are TRBV27 and TRBJ2-3; D is uncertain. The length of the CDR3 is 13 residues. Germline CDR1 is MNHEY and CDR2 is SMNVEV (reference sequence).

The sample holds a few counts of this clonotype. The rearrangement links TRBV5-1 to TRBJ1-1; 8 nucleotides line up with TRBD1. Germline values: CDR1 SGHRS, CDR2 YFSETQ. The CDR3 spans 15 residues. J lost 7 bases, V lost 1 base, and 9 bases had no gene match. Written as DNA, the CDR3 is TGCGCCAGCAGCTTGTTGGACAGGGTGTCGGATGAAGCTTTCTTT. Its translation is CASSLLDRVSDEAFF.

The chain employs TRBV20-1 and TRBJ1-5; D is unclear. V was shortened by 7 bases and J by 0 bases, with 16 bases between the two germline ends. Germline V CDR1 and CDR2: DFQATT, SNEGSKA (reference sequence). The CDR3 extends over 15 amino acids. This chain's CDR3 is CSVTEALYSNQPQHF. In DNA form, the CDR3 reads TGCAGTGTGACCGAGGCATTATATAGCAATCAGCCCCAGCATTTT.

The table lists this clonotype with a few counts. This chain joins TRBV3-1 and TRBJ1-2; a possible D gene is TRBD1 (6 bases). This CDR3 has 13 amino acids. Looked up from germline, CDR1 is LGHDT and CDR2 is YNNKEL (reference sequence). With 8 bases removed from V and 7 bases from J, the gap between germline ends came to 17 bases. The CDR3 reads CASFKQGASGYTF. The CDR3, as DNA: TGTGCCAGCTTTAAACAGGGAGCGTCTGGCTACACCTTC.

This clonotype has more than one count but fewer than ten. The chain links TRBV7-3 to TRBJ2-3; TRBD1 aligns across 9 bases. The V segment lost 7 bases and the J segment 6 bases; nucleotides outside the gene matches: 11. Germline V lookup: CDR1 SGHTA, CDR2 FQGTGA. The CDR3 has 15 amino acids. CDR3 DNA: TGTGCCAGCACCCCCCCGGGACAGGGTATGGATACGCAGTATTTT. Its protein product is CASTPPGQGMDTQYF. The whole variable domain, remainder taken from reference TRBV7-3 and TRBJ2-3, is GAGVSQTPSNKVTEKGKYVELRCDPISGHTALYWYRQSLGQGPEFLIYFQGTGAADDSGLPNDRFFAVRPEGSVSTLKIQRTERGDSAVYLCASTPPGQGMDTQYFGPGTRLTVL.

This clonotype was recorded a few times. The J gene is TRBJ2-5, the V gene TRBV12-3 or TRBV12-4; the match to TRBD1 covers 7 bases. The closer fit of TRBJ2-7 to the DNA end suggests the J call may be wrong. The CDR3 sequence is 13 residues long. The CDR3 sequence: CASMQGVSYEQYF. The CDR3 DNA sequence: TGTGCCAGTATGCAGGGGGTGTCCTACGAGCAGTACTTC.

This clonotype was seen only a few times. The chain has TRBV10-2 and TRBJ1-2; the D gene is possibly TRBD1 (5 bases). The CDR3 covers 15 residues. The germline CDR1 and CDR2 sequences are WSHSY and SAAADI. The V gene lost 6 bases and the J gene lost 3 bases, with 17 bases spanning the gap. The CDR3 DNA sequence: TGCGCCAGCAGCCCGGGACCCAAGGGAGACTATGGCTACACCTTC. Its translation is CASSPGPKGDYGYTF.

This chain uses TRBV10-3 with TRBJ2-2; D is ambiguous. V was cut by 2 bases and J by 4 bases, with 14 bases left in between. Germline-derived CDR1 and CDR2 are ENHRY and SYGVKD. This CDR3 has 16 amino acids. Here the CDR3 reads CAISEPASGRTGELFF. CDR3 sequence (DNA): TGTGCCATCAGTGAGCCGGCTAGTGGGCGCACCGGGGAGCTGTTTTTT.